Listed here are 5 T cell receptor beta chains from one sample, sequenced in a study of Ad26.COV2.S vaccination and SARS-CoV-2 variants. Treatment here: around 19 received Ad26.COV2.S at low or high dose, single or two shots; about 5 received placebo; per-sample allocation not given. At day 63 after the first vaccine or placebo injection, samples were drawn. Data came from immunoSEQ multiplex PCR; TCRdb stores just in-frame clones and leaves some out. The sample carries fewer than 400,000 clones, 85% to 90% recorded once. The sample was peripheral blood, taken in a trial of Ad26.COV2.S vaccine versus placebo. The receptors here all came from a person between 18 and 60 years old who received the Ad26.COV2.S COVID-19 vaccine or a placebo.

The gene calls are TRBV25-1 and TRBJ2-3; a possible D gene is TRBD2 (6 bases). This CDR3 has 14 residues. With 6 bases removed from V and 1 base from J, the gap between germline ends came to 11 bases. CDR1 and CDR2 from the germline V gene are MGHDK and SYGVNS. CDR3 nucleotide sequence: TGTGCCAGCAGCCATAGCGGACGCACAGATACGCAGTATTTT. Translated: CASSHSGRTDTQYF.

The chain has TRBV2 and TRBJ2-5; possibly TRBD2 for D (6 bases). Germline lookup yields CDR1 SNHLY and CDR2 FYNNEI. The CDR3 is 15 residues long. V shed 4 bases and J shed 2 bases, with 14 bases lying between them. The CDR3 DNA follows: TGTGCCAGCAGTGGGGTTCAGGGACTGCAAGAGACCCAGTACTTC. Amino acid sequence: CASSGVQGLQETQYF.

The gene calls are TRBV6-5 and TRBJ1-3, with D tentatively TRBD1 (5 bases). This CDR3 region has 12 residues. Germline V gene sequence: CDR1 MNHEY, CDR2 SVGAGI. V shed 7 bases and J shed 8 bases, with 12 bases lying between them. The CDR3 reads CASTSRGDTIYF. Written as DNA, the CDR3 is TGTGCCAGCACCTCCCGGGGGGACACCATATATTTT.

This clone has a handful of counts. V usage is TRBV5-1 and J usage is TRBJ1-1; D remains unclear. The CDR3 has 12 residues. V was clipped by 3 bases and J by 8 bases, with 11 bases between them. Germline V gene lookup returns CDR1 SGHRS and CDR2 YFSETQ. The CDR3 protein is CASSWASIEAFF. The CDR3, as DNA: TGCGCCAGCAGCTGGGCCTCAATCGAAGCTTTCTTT.

The chain combines TRBV27 with TRBJ1-5; D gene unclear. Germline V gene sequence: CDR1 MNHEY, CDR2 SMNVEV (reference sequence). V shed 2 bases and J shed 5 bases, with 13 bases lying between them. The CDR3 has 15 residues. CDR3 residues: CASSLVRGSDQPQHF. CDR3 sequence (DNA): TGTGCCAGCAGTTTAGTCCGCGGGAGTGATCAGCCCCAGCATTTT.